This T cell receptor beta chain is drawn from a study of T cell repertoires in cytomegalovirus infection (dated by TCRdb to between 2018 and 2021). Background for the entire study: Alongside well-studied HLA-B-restricted epitopes, the peptide stimulations were aimed at recently identified HLA-C-restricted CMV epitopes, whose presentation resists viral immunomodulation. The HLA type of each donor mattered for the analysis, because public TCR beta signatures pointed to carriage of CMV infection along with the matching HLA type.

Germline trimming: 2 bases from V, 4 bases from J; junction bases outside gene matches: 1. CDR1 and CDR2, looked up from the germline V gene, are MNHEY and SVGAGI. Reading from cysteine to phenylalanine, the CDR3 counts 13 amino acids. This entry keeps only the CDR3 DNA: 39 bases, framed from base 1. The treatment or condition tag for this specimen amounts to: in vitro stimulation with specific CMV peptide epitopes to enrich CMV-specific T cells. As for this clonotype: It lacks a known antigen. No clone much larger than this one lies a single base away; base qualities are absent.

Overall study outcomes, separate from this receptor: The ex vivo response was dominated by HLA-C-restricted CMV-specific TCR beta clonotypes, which also provided the single most frequent clonotype in two of eight donors. In both this cohort and an independent cohort of more than 350 donors, the cumulative frequency of public TCR beta family members distinguished carriers of CMV infection plus the relevant HLA type.

The sequencer was an Illumina HiSeq 1500. In-frame beta chains were kept once TCRdb had trimmed the public reads at Q25 with fastp and called clones with MiXCR. Entries are consolidated by CDR3 protein sequence, retaining the most common genes and DNA. The sample table records approximately 100,000 distinct CDR3 sequences; roughly 40% of these occur just once. The ten top clones hold approximately 74% of the sample. This TCR was sampled from a human donor in good health (CMV status not recorded). Some clones in this sample may be carry-over from other donors' samples. This chain is built from TRBV6-5 and TRBJ1-1; TRBD1 matches 7 bases in the middle. The sequences come from CD8+ T cells from cultured PBMCs, collected from culture after CMV antigen stimulation. The nucleotide sequence reads TGTGCCAGCAGTTACGGGGACAGCACTGAAGCTTTCTTT. Protein translation: CASSYGDSTEAFF.